Sequencing of this TCR beta chain was carried out in a study of blood T cell repertoires in COVID-19. CDR1 and CDR2 from the germline V gene are SGHDN and FVKESK. Trimming shortened V by 4 bases and J by 4 bases, and 13 bases separated the two germline ends. The CDR3 length is 14 residues. Original analysis: Counts of nucleated cells, estimated from reference gene primer amplification, were obtained. The repertoire was sequenced with immunoSEQ multiplex PCR; TCRdb's copy has only in-frame clones and lacks some. V and J calls and clone size are as listed in that table; D and trimming were resolved from the DNA. The repertoire includes some 200,000 clones, 89% of them detected once, and about 5% sits in the top ten. In this sample, this clone turned up once.

Specimen: peripheral blood. The chain uses TRBV14 and TRBJ1-1; the D gene is possibly TRBD1 (6 bases). The sequence derives from a woman in her thirties or forties with acute or convalescent COVID-19. CDR3 residues: CASSPTGRGTEAFF. The DNA of the CDR3 is TGTGCCAGCAGCCCCACAGGGAGGGGCACTGAAGCTTTCTTT.